The source of this T cell receptor (beta chain) is a study of blood T cell repertoires in COVID-19. On the study more broadly: Specimens from acute and convalescent COVID-19 originated in the United States, Italy and Spain. T cells, B-cell-depleted T cells, or PBMCs supplied cDNA or gDNA.

This table comes from immunoSEQ multiplex PCR, and its TCRdb copy is limited to in-frame clones, with some not included. The sample has about 250,000 clones, over 80% seen once; the top ten hold just under 6.5%. Looked up from germline, CDR1 is LNHDA and CDR2 is SQIVND (reference sequence). Trimming removed 6 bases from V and 2 bases from J, with 14 bases in between. The CDR3 runs 15 residues. The TCR comes from a woman aged 60-75 years with active or convalescent COVID-19. Sequenced input: peripheral blood. The chain uses TRBV19 and TRBJ1-5; tentative D call: TRBD1 (6 bases). The CDR3 DNA follows: TGTGCCAGTAGGCACAGGGTGGATGGCAATCAGCCCCAGCATTTT. Protein product: CASRHRVDGNQPQHF.